This entry describes one T cell receptor (beta chain). This clonotype was counted ten times or more. Its target antigen remains unknown. No much larger clone exists at a distance of one base, and base qualities are not known. A patient counted as having stable hyperthyroidism if there was no progression to ophthalmopathy within 18 months of follow-up. Patients with hyperthyroidism were aged 18 to 65 years, had been newly diagnosed, and had a disease duration of less than 2 months. Patients with other autoimmune diseases, uncontrolled infections, pregnancy or lactation were excluded from the study. Diagnosis was based on clinical symptoms, serum thyroxine, TRAb, thyroid ultrasound and orbital computed tomography. Ficoll-Paque density gradient centrifugation was used to isolate PBMCs from around 9.1 ml of fresh peripheral blood. Trizol reagent was used to extract the total RNA, and its quality was then checked on an Agilent 2100 Bioanalyzer.

For CDR1 and CDR2, the germline V gene lists SGHTA and FQGNSA. Trimmed from V: 5 bases; trimmed from J: 5 bases; junction bases lacking a gene match: 4. Its CDR3 holds 14 amino acids, cysteine through phenylalanine. Only CDR3 DNA is held: 42 bases, read in frame from base 1. These data originate in a study of Graves' ophthalmopathy and Graves' hyperthyroidism (dated by TCRdb to between 2017 and 2018). As for the study more broadly: Peripheral blood was collected at initial diagnosis, before any treatment. The study used TCR beta repertoire signatures to distinguish Graves' ophthalmopathy from Graves' hyperthyroidism and to predict progression to ophthalmopathy. In total, approximately 140 blood samples were TCR-sequenced: fewer than 50 ophthalmopathy, over 70 hyperthyroidism and some 17 hyperthyroidism-to-ophthalmopathy patients. To explore V-J signatures that separate ophthalmopathy from hyperthyroidism, a discovery set of about a hundred patients was enrolled, consisting of about 45 with ophthalmopathy and around 57 with stable hyperthyroidism. An independent validation cohort comprised 18 hyperthyroidism patients and roughly 15 patients who later progressed from hyperthyroidism to ophthalmopathy. In roughly 6 hyperthyroidism patients, the T-cell repertoire of thyroid tissue was compared with the T-cell repertoire of blood. After sampling, hyperthyroidism patients received methimazole starting at 30 mg daily, and ophthalmopathy patients received high-dose intravenous methylprednisolone. The 75 to 100 discovery patients were randomly divided into training and test sets at a 7:3 ratio. What the research found in general, with its limitations: Most expanded thyroid clonotypes with a frequency above 0.001 also appeared in blood, which suggests that blood repertoires may reflect the immune response in the thyroid. Sample size was not predetermined statistically, and investigators were not blinded to group allocation. In cross-validation, the 13-signature model distinguished ophthalmopathy from stable hyperthyroidism with 87.88% sensitivity and around 81% specificity, while in the test set the corresponding values were about 80% and 75%. In validation, the model predicted ophthalmopathy progression with 70.59% sensitivity and roughly 72% specificity; 12 predicted patients were CT-confirmed with GO in a median of around 6.5 months.

TCR beta CDR3 regions were amplified from RNA transcripts for repertoire sequencing. The first round was an RT-PCR using HTBI primers with the Qiagen OneStep RT-PCR kit, and this first round was followed by a second-round multiplex PCR, then size selection and purification. Libraries were sequenced on an Illumina HiSeq2000 using paired-end 100 bp reads. The study's own analysis went as follows. SOAPnuke was used to process the reads, throwing out any read that had adapters, had uncalled bases, had a mean Phred below 15, or lacked an exact constant-primer or identifier match. COPE v1.2.5 was used to merge high-quality paired reads. Each unique nucleotide sequence was treated as a clonotype, and MiTCR v1.1 was used to align the clonotypes to the IMGT TRB V, D and J references. Only V-J combinations with frequency above 0.0001 were analysed, covering around 99% of repertoires. A TCR clonal expansion and chaos score per V-J combination was defined as the ratio of F50 clonal expansion to chaos observed in the TCRdist matrix. Welch's t-statistics and random forest were used to reduce features to approximately 13 V-J combinations, which were fed into a naive Bayes classifier. Thyroid-blood repertoire similarity was quantified with the Morisita-Horn index. Using fastp at Q25 and MiXCR, TCRdb reprocessed the public reads and kept productive beta chains. Rows with one shared CDR3 protein collapse into an entry with the most common genes and DNA. For this entry, the V and J calls and clone size follow TCRdb and not the study's own pipeline. The table for this sample lists 400,000 to 450,000 distinct CDR3 sequences; 20% to 25% of them were counted only once. The top ten hold under 3% of the sample.

Sequenced material: peripheral blood. The rearrangement joined TRBV7-2 to TRBJ2-5; TRBD2 lines up with 11 middle nucleotides. The receptor comes from a woman under 30 with stable Graves' hyperthyroidism. Donor details come from another sample of the same person, matched by shared clones. The CDR3 reads CASSVLAGVETQYF. DNA sequence: TGTGCCAGCAGCGTACTAGCGGGAGTTGAGACCCAGTACTTC.